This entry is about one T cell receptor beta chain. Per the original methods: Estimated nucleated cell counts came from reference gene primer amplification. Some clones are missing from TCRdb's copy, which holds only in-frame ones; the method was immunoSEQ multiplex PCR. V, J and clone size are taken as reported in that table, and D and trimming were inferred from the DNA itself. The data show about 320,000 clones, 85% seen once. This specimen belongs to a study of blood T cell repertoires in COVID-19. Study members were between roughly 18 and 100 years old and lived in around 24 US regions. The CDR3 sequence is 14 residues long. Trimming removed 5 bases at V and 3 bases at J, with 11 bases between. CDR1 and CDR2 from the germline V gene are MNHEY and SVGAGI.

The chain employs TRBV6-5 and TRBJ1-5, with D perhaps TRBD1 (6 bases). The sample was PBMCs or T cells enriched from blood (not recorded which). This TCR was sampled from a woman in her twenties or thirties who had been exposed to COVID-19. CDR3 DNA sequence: TGTGCCAGCAGTCACGGACAGTCCAATCAGCCCCAGCATTTT. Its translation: CASSHGQSNQPQHF.